Following are 9 T cell receptor beta chains from one sample sequenced in a study of cytotoxic CD8 clonotypes in ibrutinib-treated CLL. Sequenced by immunoSEQ multiplex PCR; TCRdb stores in-frame clones only, minus some. This sample has about 58,000 clones, with over 60% found just once. The specimen was PBMCs, collected after 12 months of ibrutinib treatment. These receptors all stem from a human donor with chronic lymphocytic leukemia.

The gene calls are TRBV14 and TRBJ2-1, with TRBD2 matching 10 bases. This CDR3 contains 18 residues. Germline V gene sequence: CDR1 SGHDN, CDR2 FVKESK. J gave up 3 bases and V 0 bases, and 8 bases lay outside the gene matches. The CDR3 region is CASSQEGSGRPIYNEQFF. The CDR3 nucleotides read TGTGCCAGCAGCCAAGAAGGTAGCGGGAGGCCTATCTACAATGAGCAGTTCTTC.

The CDR3 nucleotides are TGTGCCAGCAGCTTCGGAGGGTTCGAGGACGAGCAGTACTTC. Its protein product is CASSFGGFEDEQYF. The V gene is TRBV5-6, the J gene TRBJ2-7, with a tentative D call TRBD2 (6 bases). The CDR3 spans 14 residues. Germline CDR1 is SGHDT and CDR2 is YYEEEE. V lost 2 bases to trimming and J lost 5 bases, with 14 bases between them.

This clone was seen a few times. CDR3 amino acids: CASTWGWRGTQYF. In nucleotides, the CDR3 is TGTGCCAGCACCTGGGGCTGGAGGGGGACCCAGTACTTC. The V gene is TRBV28, the J gene TRBJ2-5; D is perhaps TRBD2 (6 bases). V was pared by 7 bases and J by 7 bases, with 16 bases between. Looked up from germline, CDR1 is MDHEN and CDR2 is SYDVKM. This CDR3 spans 13 amino acids.

The chain joins TRBV6-5 to TRBJ1-2; a weak D match, TRBD1 (5 bases). V lost 5 bases to trimming and J lost 8 bases, with 15 bases between them. This CDR3 spans 13 amino acids. In germline, CDR1 is MNHEY, CDR2 SVGAGI. CDR3 protein: CASSEAGGPGYTF. The DNA of the CDR3 is TGTGCCAGCAGTGAAGCGGGGGGACCGGGCTACACCTTC.

The chain links TRBV6-5 to TRBJ2-1, with D possibly matching TRBD1 (6 bases). The CDR3 is 13 amino acids. Trimming cost V 5 bases and J 11 bases, with 16 bases left between them. Looked up from germline, CDR1 is MNHEY and CDR2 is SVGAGI. DNA of the CDR3: TGTGCCAGCAGTGACTTCGAAACAGGGAAGCAGTTCTTC. As protein: CASSDFETGKQFF.

This chain connects TRBV9 to TRBJ2-7; D is possibly TRBD1 (7 bases). Trimming removed 2 bases from V and 0 bases from J, with 15 bases in between. Germline V gives CDR1 SGDLS, CDR2 YYNGEE. This CDR3 has 16 amino acids. The CDR3: CASSVRRDSSSYEQYF. CDR3 nucleotides: TGTGCCAGCAGCGTGAGGCGGGACAGCAGCTCCTACGAGCAGTACTTC.

This chain joins TRBV10-3 and TRBJ2-5, with 8 nucleotides matching TRBD2. Germline CDR1 and CDR2: ENHRY and SYGVKD. This CDR3 spans 16 amino acids. The junction had 7 bases not matched to a gene; V was cut back by 4 bases and J by 0 bases. DNA of the CDR3: TGTGCCATCAGTGGCTCTAGCGGGCCTAACCAAGAGACCCAGTACTTC. It codes for CAISGSSGPNQETQYF.

V is TRBV9 and J is TRBJ2-5; 8 nucleotides agree with TRBD1. V dropped 3 bases and J dropped 5; count of bases not matched to a gene: 9. There are 15 residues in the CDR3. Looked up from germline, CDR1 is SGDLS and CDR2 is YYNGEE. CDR3 bases: TGTGCCAGCAGCGCCTGGACAGGGCGGGGCGAGACCCAGTACTTC. It specifies CASSAWTGRGETQYF. The variable domain in full, completed from reference TRBV9 and TRBJ2-5, reads DSGVTQTPKHLITATGQRVTLRCSPRSGDLSVYWYQQSLDQGLQFLIQYYNGEERAKGNILERFSAQQFPDLHSELNLSSLELGDSALYFCASSAWTGRGETQYFGPGTRLLVL.

CDR3 protein: CASSLWYVAGYNEQFF. The DNA for the CDR3 is TGTGCCAGCAGCTTGTGGTATGTAGCGGGCTACAATGAGCAGTTCTTC. The chain is built from TRBV5-6 and TRBJ2-1, with TRBD2 matching 7 bases. Germline V CDR1 and CDR2: SGHDT, YYEEEE. The CDR3 spans 16 residues. V trimming: 1 base; J trimming: 3 bases; junction bases outside the gene matches: 7.